This TCR beta chain is from a study of regulatory T cells in long-lasting Graves disease. The CDR3 is 14 amino acids. J lost 4 bases, V lost 5 bases, and 5 bases had no gene match. Germline CDR1 and CDR2: MGHDK and SYGVNS. Time point meaning: newly diagnosed GD, antithyroid drugs for less than 3 months. PBMCs were the source of the RNA used for TCR sequencing. Under American Thyroid Association guidelines, Graves' disease was diagnosed. HTBI primers from iRepertoire and Arm-PCR of CDR3 regions yielded the TCR beta libraries. TCRdb fed the multiplex PCR reads into MiXCR, producing one record per CDR3 protein. The sample records around 420,000 distinct CDR3 sequences, around 15% being singletons. Study findings and constraints: New patients shared fewer public clonotypes (about 1,000) than persistent patients did (around 2,900).

This clonotype was observed once. The antigen is undetermined. The genes are TRBV25-1 and TRBJ1-2; 9 bases fit TRBD1. This TCR was sampled from a female donor with Graves disease. The sample consisted of peripheral blood mononuclear cells (PBMCs), taken at new diagnosis, from a patient treated with antithyroid drugs. The CDR3 coding sequence is TGTGCCAGCAGTCTGACAGGGGGTGTCTATGGCTACACCTTC. Residues: CASSLTGGVYGYTF.